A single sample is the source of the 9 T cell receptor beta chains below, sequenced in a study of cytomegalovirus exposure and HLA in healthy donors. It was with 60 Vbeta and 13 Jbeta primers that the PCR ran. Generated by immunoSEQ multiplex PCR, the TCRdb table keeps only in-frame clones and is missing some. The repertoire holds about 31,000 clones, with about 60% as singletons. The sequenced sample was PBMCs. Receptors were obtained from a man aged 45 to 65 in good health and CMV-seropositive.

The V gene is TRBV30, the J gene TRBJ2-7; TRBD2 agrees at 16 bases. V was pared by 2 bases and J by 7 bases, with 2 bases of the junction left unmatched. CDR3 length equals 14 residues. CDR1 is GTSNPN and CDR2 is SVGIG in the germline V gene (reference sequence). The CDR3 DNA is TGTGCCTGGAGTTCGGGACTAGCGGGAGGGGAGCAGTACTTC. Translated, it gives CAWSSGLAGGEQYF.

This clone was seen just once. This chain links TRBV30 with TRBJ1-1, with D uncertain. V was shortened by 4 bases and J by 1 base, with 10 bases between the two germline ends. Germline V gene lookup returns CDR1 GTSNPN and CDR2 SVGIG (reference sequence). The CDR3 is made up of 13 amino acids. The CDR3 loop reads CAWTPMRNTEAFF. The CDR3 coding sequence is TGTGCCTGGACCCCCATGAGGAACACTGAAGCTTTCTTT.

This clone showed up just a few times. DNA for the CDR3: TGTGCCAGTACCCTGACAGCGAACACTGAAGCTTTCTTT. Encoded protein: CASTLTANTEAFF. V gene TRBV19 combines with J gene TRBJ1-1; perhaps TRBD1 as D (5 bases). This CDR3 is 13 amino acids long. V was trimmed by 7 bases and J by 1 base, leaving 10 bases between them. Looked up from germline, CDR1 is LNHDA and CDR2 is SQIVND (reference sequence).

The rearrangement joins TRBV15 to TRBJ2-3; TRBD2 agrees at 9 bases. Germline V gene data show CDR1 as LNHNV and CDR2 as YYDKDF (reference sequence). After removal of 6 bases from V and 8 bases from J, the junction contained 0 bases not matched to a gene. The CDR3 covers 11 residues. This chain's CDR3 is CATRTSGTQYF. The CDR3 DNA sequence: TGTGCCACCAGGACTAGCGGTACGCAGTATTTT.

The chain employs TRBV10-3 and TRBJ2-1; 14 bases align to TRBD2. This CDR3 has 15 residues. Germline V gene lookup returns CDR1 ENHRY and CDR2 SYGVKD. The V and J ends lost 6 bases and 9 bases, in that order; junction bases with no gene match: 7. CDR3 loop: CAISATSGGVREQFF. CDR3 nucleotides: TGTGCCATCAGCGCGACTAGCGGGGGGGTGCGTGAGCAGTTCTTC.

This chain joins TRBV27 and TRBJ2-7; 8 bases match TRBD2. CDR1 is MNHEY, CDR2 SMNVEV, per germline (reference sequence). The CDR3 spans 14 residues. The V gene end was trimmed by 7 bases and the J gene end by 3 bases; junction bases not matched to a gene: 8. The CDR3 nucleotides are TGTGCCAGCACCGCCGGGACTAGTATCTACGAGCAGTACTTC. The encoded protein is CASTAGTSIYEQYF.

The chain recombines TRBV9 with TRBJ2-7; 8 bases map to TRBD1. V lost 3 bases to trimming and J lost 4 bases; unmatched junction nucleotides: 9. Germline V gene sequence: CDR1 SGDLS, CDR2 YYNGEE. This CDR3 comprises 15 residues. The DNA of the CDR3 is TGTGCCAGCAGCGCCGGAGGACAGGGAATTTACGAGCAGTACTTC. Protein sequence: CASSAGGQGIYEQYF.

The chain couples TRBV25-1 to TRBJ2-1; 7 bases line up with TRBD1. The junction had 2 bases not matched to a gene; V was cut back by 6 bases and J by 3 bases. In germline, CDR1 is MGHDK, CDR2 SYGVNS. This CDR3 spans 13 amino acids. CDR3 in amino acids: CASSRGNYNEQFF. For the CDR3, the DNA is TGTGCCAGCAGCAGGGGGAACTACAATGAGCAGTTCTTC.

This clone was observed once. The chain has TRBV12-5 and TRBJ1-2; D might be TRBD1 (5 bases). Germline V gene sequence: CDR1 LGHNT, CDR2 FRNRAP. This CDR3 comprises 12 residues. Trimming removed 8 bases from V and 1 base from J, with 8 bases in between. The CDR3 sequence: CASSRDNYGYTF. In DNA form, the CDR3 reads TGTGCTAGTTCCAGGGATAACTATGGCTACACCTTC.